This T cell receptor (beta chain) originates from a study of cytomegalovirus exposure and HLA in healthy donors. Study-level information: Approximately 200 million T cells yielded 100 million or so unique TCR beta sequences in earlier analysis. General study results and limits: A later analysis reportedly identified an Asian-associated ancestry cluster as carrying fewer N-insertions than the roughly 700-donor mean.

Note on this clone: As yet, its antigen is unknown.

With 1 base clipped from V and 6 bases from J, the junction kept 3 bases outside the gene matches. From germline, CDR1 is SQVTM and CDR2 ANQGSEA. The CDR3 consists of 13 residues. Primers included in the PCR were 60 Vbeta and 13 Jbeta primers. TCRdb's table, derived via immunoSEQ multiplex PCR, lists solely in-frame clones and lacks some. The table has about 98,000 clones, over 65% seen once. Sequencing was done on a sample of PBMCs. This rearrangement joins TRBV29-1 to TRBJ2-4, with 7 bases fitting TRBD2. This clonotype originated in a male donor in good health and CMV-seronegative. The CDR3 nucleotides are TGCAGCGTTGAAGGATCTAGCGGAAACATTCAGTACTTC. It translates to CSVEGSSGNIQYF.